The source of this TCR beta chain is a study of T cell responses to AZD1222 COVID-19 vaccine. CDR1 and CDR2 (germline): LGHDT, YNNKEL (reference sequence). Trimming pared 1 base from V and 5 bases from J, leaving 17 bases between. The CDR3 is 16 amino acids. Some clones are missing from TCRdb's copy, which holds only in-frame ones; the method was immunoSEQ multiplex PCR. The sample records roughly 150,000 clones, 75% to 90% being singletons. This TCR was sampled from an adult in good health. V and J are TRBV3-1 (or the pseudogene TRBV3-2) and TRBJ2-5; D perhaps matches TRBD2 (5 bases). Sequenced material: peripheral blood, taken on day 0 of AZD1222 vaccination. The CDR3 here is CASSQGPSGPGETQYF. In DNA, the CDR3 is TGTGCCAGCAGCCAAGGACCATCCGGCCCGGGGGAGACCCAGTACTTC.